The clone carrying this TCR beta chain was found many times. No antigen is known for it. The data derive from a study of regulatory T cells in long-lasting Graves disease. Study overall: New Graves' disease cases had less than 3 months of antithyroid drugs.

Study-level findings and limits: Public clonotype sharing was higher in persistent than newly diagnosed patients.

Arm-PCR with iRepertoire HTBI primers amplified the CDR3 regions for these TCR beta libraries. TCRdb reanalysed the multiplex PCR reads using MiXCR and keeps one entry per CDR3 protein. The table records a few hundred thousand distinct CDR3 sequences, about 15% of them present only once. Time point noted: newly diagnosed GD, antithyroid drugs for less than 3 months. The authors made the TCR library using RNA they extracted from PBMCs. The data also belong to a second study, concerning T cells in Graves' hyperthyroidism and ophthalmopathy. That work contributes: Blood also carried most thyroid clonotypes expanded above 0.001. A 13 V-J signature model discriminated ophthalmopathy versus stable hyperthyroidism.

The source is a middle-aged woman with Graves disease. Material: peripheral blood mononuclear cells (PBMCs), obtained at new diagnosis, from a patient treated with antithyroid drugs.

This CDR3 reads CASRGPHGPEAFF. The CDR3 DNA reads TGTGCCAGCAGGGGCCCCCACGGCCCTGAAGCTTTCTTT. This chain joins TRBV6-1 and TRBJ1-1; D ambiguous. This CDR3 comprises 13 residues. Trimming cost V 6 bases and J 6 bases, with 14 bases left between them. The germline V gene has CDR1 MNHNS and CDR2 SASEGT.